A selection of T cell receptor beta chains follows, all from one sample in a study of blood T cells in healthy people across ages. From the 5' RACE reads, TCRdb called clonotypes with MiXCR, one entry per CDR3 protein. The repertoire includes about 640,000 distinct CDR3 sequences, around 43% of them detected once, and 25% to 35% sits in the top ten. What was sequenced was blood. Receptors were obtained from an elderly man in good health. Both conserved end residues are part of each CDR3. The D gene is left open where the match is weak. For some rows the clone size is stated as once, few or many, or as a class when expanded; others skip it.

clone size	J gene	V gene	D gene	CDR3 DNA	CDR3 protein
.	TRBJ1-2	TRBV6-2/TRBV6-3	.	TGTGCCAGCAGGCCGGATGCTAACTATGGCTACACCTTC	CASRPDANYGYTF
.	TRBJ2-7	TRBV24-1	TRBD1	TGTGCCACCGCGGGGGACAGGGGCAACGAGCAGTACTTC	CATAGDRGNEQYF
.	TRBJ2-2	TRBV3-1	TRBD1	TGTGCCAGCAGCCAAAGGGACAGGGGAAACGGGGAGCTGTTTTTT	CASSQRDRGNGELFF
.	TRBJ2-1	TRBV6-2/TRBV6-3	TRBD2	TGTGCCAGCAGCCCCTTCGTTAGAGCGGGGGGAAGCTCCTACAATGAGCAGTTCTTC	CASSPFVRAGGSSYNEQFF
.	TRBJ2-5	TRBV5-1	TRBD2	TGCGCCAGCAGCCCGCTCGCTCGGGCTAGCGGGAGAAAAGAGACCCAGTACTTC	CASSPLARASGRKETQYF
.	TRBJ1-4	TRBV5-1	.	TGCGCCAGCAGCTTCGGAACAGGGGAAAAACTGTTTTTT	CASSFGTGEKLFF
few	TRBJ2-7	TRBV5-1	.	TGCGCCAGCAGCTTTGGAGAACCTCAAGGTATCAGGTCCTACGAGCAGTACTTC	CASSFGEPQGIRSYEQYF
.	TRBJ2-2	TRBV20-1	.	TGCAGTGCCGCACAGGGGAACACCGGGGAGCTGTTTTTT	CSAAQGNTGELFF
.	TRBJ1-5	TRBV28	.	TGTGCCAGCAGTCCCCCACCGGGGGGCAATCAGCCCCAGCATTTT	CASSPPPGGNQPQHF
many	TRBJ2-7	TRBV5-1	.	TGCGCCAGCAGCCAAGGGACGTTAAGCTCCTACGAGCAGTACTTC	CASSQGTLSSYEQYF
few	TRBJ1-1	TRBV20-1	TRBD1	TGCAGTGCTAGGCCAGACAGGGGAAACACTGAAGCTTTCTTT	CSARPDRGNTEAFF
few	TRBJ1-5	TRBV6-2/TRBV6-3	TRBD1	TGTGCCAGCACTAAGACAGGGATCATCCATCAGCCTCAGCATTTT	CASTKTGIIHQPQHF
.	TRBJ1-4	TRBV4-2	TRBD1	TGTGCCAGCAGCACCGGGACAGGGGTCTCAACTAATGAAAAACTGTTTTTT	CASSTGTGVSTNEKLFF
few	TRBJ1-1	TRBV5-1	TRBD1	TGCGCCAGCAGCTCCCCCTCCGGGACAGGGATTTCGAACACTGAAGCTTTCTTT	CASSSPSGTGISNTEAFF
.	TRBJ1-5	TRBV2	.	TGTGCCAGCACCTCTGTGAAGGTTAGCAATCAGCCCCAGCATTTT	CASTSVKVSNQPQHF
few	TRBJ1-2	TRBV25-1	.	TGTGCCAGCAGTGTTTCTCCATATGGCTACACCTTC	CASSVSPYGYTF